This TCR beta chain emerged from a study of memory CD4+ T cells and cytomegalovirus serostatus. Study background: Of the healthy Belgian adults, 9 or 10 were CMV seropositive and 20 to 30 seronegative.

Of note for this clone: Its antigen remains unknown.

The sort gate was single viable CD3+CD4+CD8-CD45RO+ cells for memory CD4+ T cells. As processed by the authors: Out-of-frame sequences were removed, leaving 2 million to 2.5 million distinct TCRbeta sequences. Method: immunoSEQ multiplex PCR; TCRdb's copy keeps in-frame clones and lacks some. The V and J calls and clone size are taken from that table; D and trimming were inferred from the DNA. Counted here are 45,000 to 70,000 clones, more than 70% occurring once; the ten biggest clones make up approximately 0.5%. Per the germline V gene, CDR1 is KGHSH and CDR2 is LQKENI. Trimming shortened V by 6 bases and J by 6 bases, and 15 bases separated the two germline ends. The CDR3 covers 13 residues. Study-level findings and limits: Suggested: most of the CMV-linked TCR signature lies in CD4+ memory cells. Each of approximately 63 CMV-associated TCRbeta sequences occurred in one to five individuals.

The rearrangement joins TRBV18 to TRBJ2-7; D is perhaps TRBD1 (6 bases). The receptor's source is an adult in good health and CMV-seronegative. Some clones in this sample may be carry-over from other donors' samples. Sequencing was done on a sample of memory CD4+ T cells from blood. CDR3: CASSPGVSLEQYF. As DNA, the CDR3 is TGTGCCAGCTCTCCAGGGGTATCGCTCGAGCAGTACTTC.